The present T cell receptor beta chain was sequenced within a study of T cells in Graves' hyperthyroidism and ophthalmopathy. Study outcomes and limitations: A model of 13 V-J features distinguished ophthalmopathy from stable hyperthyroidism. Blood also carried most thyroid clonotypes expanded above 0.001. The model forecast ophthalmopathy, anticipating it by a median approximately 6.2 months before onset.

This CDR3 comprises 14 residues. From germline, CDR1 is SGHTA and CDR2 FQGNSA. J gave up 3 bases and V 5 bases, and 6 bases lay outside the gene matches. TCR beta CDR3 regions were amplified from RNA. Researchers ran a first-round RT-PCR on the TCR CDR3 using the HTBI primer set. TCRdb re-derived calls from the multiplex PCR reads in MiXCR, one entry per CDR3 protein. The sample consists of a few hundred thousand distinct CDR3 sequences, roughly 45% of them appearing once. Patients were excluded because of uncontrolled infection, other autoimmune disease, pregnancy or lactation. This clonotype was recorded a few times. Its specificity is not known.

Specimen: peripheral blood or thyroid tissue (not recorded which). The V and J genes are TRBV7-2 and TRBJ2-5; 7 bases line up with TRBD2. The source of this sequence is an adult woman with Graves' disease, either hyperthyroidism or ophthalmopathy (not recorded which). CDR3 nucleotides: TGTGCCAGCAGCATTTCTAGCGGCAAAGAGACCCAGTACTTC. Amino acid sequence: CASSISSGKETQYF.